Each of the 8 T cell receptor beta chains below was sequenced from the same sample in a study of blood T cell repertoires in COVID-19. Data came from immunoSEQ multiplex PCR; TCRdb stores just in-frame clones and leaves some out. Of over 75,000 clones listed, approximately 90% are singletons. The sequencing sample was made of peripheral blood. These receptors were taken from a human donor with COVID-19, enrolled during active disease. The donor label of this sample is uncertain.

V usage is TRBV2 and J usage is TRBJ1-5; D ambiguous. Trimming removed 8 bases at V and 2 bases at J, with 7 bases between. The CDR3 consists of 12 residues. From germline, CDR1 is SNHLY and CDR2 FYNNEI. CDR3 bases: TGTGCCAGCCGGCAGGGCAATCAGCCCCAGCATTTT. Translating it yields CASRQGNQPQHF.

The chain joins TRBV19 to TRBJ1-1; D not certain. This CDR3 comprises 14 residues. Trimming shortened V by 5 bases and J by 4 bases, and 14 bases separated the two germline ends. Germline values: CDR1 LNHDA, CDR2 SQIVND (reference sequence). Here the CDR3 reads CASSAQSGGTEAFF. The CDR3 DNA sequence: TGTGCCAGTAGTGCCCAATCGGGTGGCACTGAAGCTTTCTTT.

This clone turned up a few times. The chain joins TRBV28 to TRBJ1-1; unclear D gene. V was clipped by 0 bases and J by 1 base, with 15 bases between them. Germline CDR1 is MDHEN and CDR2 is SYDVKM. This CDR3 comprises 17 residues. CDR3 loop: CASSLWRSGAGNTEAFF. The CDR3 coding sequence is TGTGCCAGCAGTTTATGGCGGTCCGGCGCTGGGAACACTGAAGCTTTCTTT.

The gene calls are TRBV11-3 and TRBJ2-5; tentatively, D is TRBD1 (5 bases). CDR1 is SGHNT and CDR2 is YENEEA in the germline V gene. V lost 3 bases and J lost 5, with 10 bases in between. CDR3 size: 13 residues. This CDR3 reads CASSFEQAETQYF. CDR3 in DNA: TGTGCCAGCAGCTTCGAACAGGCGGAGACCCAGTACTTC.

V and J are TRBV6-6 and TRBJ1-1; D remains unclear. CDR3 length: 13 amino acids. The germline CDR1 and CDR2 sequences are MNHNY and SVGAGI (reference sequence). V lost 9 bases, J lost 3 bases, and 14 bases lay in between. This CDR3 is CASHRGRDTEAFF. CDR3 DNA sequence: TGTGCCAGTCATCGGGGTAGAGACACTGAAGCTTTCTTT.

The genes are TRBV11-2 and TRBJ2-3; the match to TRBD2 covers 7 bases. This CDR3 has 16 residues. Germline V gene lookup returns CDR1 SGHAT and CDR2 FQNNGV. V lost 6 bases to trimming and J lost 6 bases; unmatched junction nucleotides: 15. CDR3 amino acids: CASSQWDGRILDTQYF. CDR3 coding DNA: TGTGCCAGCAGTCAGTGGGACGGGAGGATCTTGGATACGCAGTATTTT.

The chain uses TRBV7-9 and TRBJ2-7; D unclear. Trimming stripped 5 bases from V and 4 bases from J, with 6 bases between. CDR3 size: 11 residues. CDR1 and CDR2 (germline): SEHNR, FQNEAQ (reference sequence). CDR3 coding DNA: TGTGCCAGCAGCGTGCGTTACGAGCAGTACTTC. Translated, it gives CASSVRYEQYF.

This clone was found once. Here the CDR3 reads CASSPGTSASYEQYF. As DNA, the CDR3 is TGTGCCAGCAGCCCCGGGACTAGCGCTTCCTACGAGCAGTACTTC. The chain has TRBV11-3 and TRBJ2-7, with 10 bases aligning to TRBD2. This CDR3 region has 15 residues. With 5 bases clipped from V and 1 base from J, the junction kept 5 bases outside the gene matches. Germline V gene sequence: CDR1 SGHNT, CDR2 YENEEA.